Listed below are T cell receptor beta chains from one sample, sequenced in a study of blood T cell repertoires in COVID-19. Data came from immunoSEQ multiplex PCR; TCRdb stores just in-frame clones and leaves some out. The table lists fewer than 250,000 clones, more than 75% of them singletons. The sample comprised PBMCs or T cells enriched from blood (not recorded which). The receptors come from a man aged 25-45 years in a cohort exposed to, infected with or recovered from COVID-19 (not recorded which). The CDR3 runs from the conserved cysteine through the conserved F or W. The D gene is left open where the match is weak. Clone size, where shown, is once, few, many, or a class for clones that have expanded.

>TRBJ2-7|TRBD2|-|TRBV6-2/TRBV6-3
TGTGCCAGCAACCCCGGCGTGTTAGCGGGAGTCGAGCAGTACTTC
CASNPGVLAGVEQYF
>TRBJ2-7|TRBD2|-|TRBV19
TGTGCCAGTAGTAGCCCTACTAGCGGGGGATCCTACGAGCAGTACTTC
CASSSPTSGGSYEQYF
>TRBJ2-3|TRBD2|-|TRBV7-6
TGTGCCAGCAGCCGAGGGACTAGCGCAGATACGCAGTATTTT
CASSRGTSADTQYF
>TRBJ2-2|TRBD2|few|TRBV28
TGTGCCAGCGGTACTCCGGGACTAGCGGATCGGAACACCGGGGAGCTGTTTTTT
CASGTPGLADRNTGELFF
>TRBJ2-7|-|-|TRBV7-2
TGTGCCAGCAGCATTAGCGGCATTAGCTCCTACGAGCAGTACTTC
CASSISGISSYEQYF
>TRBJ1-2|TRBD1|-|TRBV19
TGTGCCAGTCACCGGGACAGGGAATTCTATGGCTACACCTTC
CASHRDREFYGYTF
>TRBJ2-1|-|-|TRBV4-1
TGCGCCAGCAGCCAACCAAGACAGGACAATGAGCAGTTCTTC
CASSQPRQDNEQFF
>TRBJ2-7|TRBD2|-|TRBV27
TGTGCCAGCAGTCCGACTAGCGGGACTGCTTTCTACGAGCAGTACTTC
CASSPTSGTAFYEQYF
>TRBJ1-1|-|few|TRBV5-1
TGCGCCAGCAGCTTGGGGACAGCTAACACTGAAGCTTTCTTT
CASSLGTANTEAFF
>TRBJ1-4|-|-|TRBV5-8
TGTGCCAGCAGCCGACGGGGAGACGAAAAACTGTTTTTT
CASSRRGDEKLFF
>TRBJ2-3|TRBD1|-|TRBV5-8
TGTGCCAGCAGCCGCGGGACAGGGTGGGGGACAGATACGCAGTATTTT
CASSRGTGWGTDTQYF
>TRBJ2-3|TRBD2|-|TRBV28
TGTGCCAGCAGACGAGGACTAGTCGGGAAAGGGTGGGATACGCAGTATTTT
CASRRGLVGKGWDTQYF
>TRBJ1-5|-|-|TRBV11-2
TGTGCCAGCAGCTTAGGGGTAGGGGGTCAGCCCCAGCATTTT
CASSLGVGGQPQHF
>TRBJ2-2|-|-|TRBV7-9
TGTGCCAGCAGCTCTATGTCCGGGGAGCTGTTTTTT
CASSSMSGELFF
>TRBJ2-7|-|-|TRBV9
TGTGCCAGCAGCGGAGGGGGGGACATTACCTACGAGCAGTACTTC
CASSGGGDITYEQYF
>TRBJ1-2|-|-|TRBV4-2
TGTGCCAGCAGCCCCAGACAGGTGGGTGGCTACACCTTC
CASSPRQVGGYTF
>TRBJ1-5|-|-|TRBV25-1
TGTGCCAGCTCCCCCGGGAGGCAGGGGCGGTACGGCAATCAGCCCCAGCATTTT
CASSPGRQGRYGNQPQHF
>TRBJ2-7|TRBD1|-|TRBV29-1
TGCAGCGTTGGAGGGAGACAGGGGGTATACGAGCAGTACTTC
CSVGGRQGVYEQYF